A selection of T cell receptor beta chains follows, all from one sample in a study of T cell responses to AZD1222 COVID-19 vaccine. The method was immunoSEQ multiplex PCR; TCRdb's version includes in-frame clones alone and lacks a portion of them. Of 150,000 to 200,000 clones in the sample, approximately 93% were seen once. Sequencing was performed on peripheral blood, taken on day 0 of AZD1222 vaccination. These receptors came from an adult in good health. Both conserved end residues are part of each CDR3. A D gene is named only where the DNA matches it firmly. A clone size is listed for some rows: how often the clone was seen (once, few, many), or a class if it is expanded.

v_call	d_call	clone_size	j_call	cdr3_aa	cdr3_nt
TRBV5-6	-	-	TRBJ2-3	CASSYELVDTQYF	TGTGCCAGCAGCTACGAGCTCGTAGATACGCAGTATTTT
TRBV5-5	-	once	TRBJ2-4	CASSSTGNIQYF	TGTGCCAGCAGCTCCACTGGAAACATTCAGTACTTC
TRBV19	-	-	TRBJ1-2	CASRTGPNYGYTF	TGTGCCAGTAGGACGGGACCTAACTATGGCTACACCTTC
TRBV18	-	-	TRBJ1-5	CASSLLWARNQPQHF	TGTGCCAGCTCCCTTCTCTGGGCCCGAAATCAGCCCCAGCATTTT
TRBV3-1/TRBV3-2	-	-	TRBJ2-7	CASSQDDVIYEQYF	TGTGCCAGCAGCCAAGATGATGTGATCTACGAGCAGTACTTC
TRBV10-2	-	-	TRBJ1-3	CASSESGARDTIYF	TGCGCCAGCAGTGAGTCAGGGGCTAGAGACACCATATATTTT
TRBV6-5	-	-	TRBJ2-7	CASSYSLLAHEQYF	TGTGCCAGCAGTTACTCCCTCCTTGCCCACGAGCAGTACTTC
TRBV5-1	TRBD1	-	TRBJ1-3	CASRLTGFAGNTIYF	TGCGCCAGCAGATTGACAGGGTTCGCTGGAAACACCATATATTTT
TRBV13	TRBD1	few	TRBJ2-7	CASSSGQGNEQYF	TGTGCCAGCAGCTCCGGACAGGGAAACGAGCAGTACTTC
TRBV6-5	-	-	TRBJ2-6	CASRPGGTGANVLTF	TGTGCCAGCAGGCCCGGGGGAACTGGGGCCAACGTCCTGACTTTC
TRBV28	TRBD1	-	TRBJ1-2	CASSFIRQGDFYGYTF	TGTGCCAGCAGTTTCATCCGACAGGGCGACTTCTATGGCTACACCTTC
TRBV10-3	TRBD1	-	TRBJ1-6	CAISEDRVNSPLHF	TGTGCCATCAGTGAGGACAGGGTAAATTCACCCCTCCACTTT
TRBV10-3	-	-	TRBJ1-1	CAASGGRDTEAFF	TGTGCCGCCTCGGGGGGGAGGGACACTGAAGCTTTCTTT
TRBV5-1	-	-	TRBJ1-1	CASGLLDSSTEAFF	TGCGCCAGCGGACTATTGGACAGTTCCACTGAAGCTTTCTTT
TRBV19	-	few	TRBJ2-7	CASSLAWASSYEQYF	TGTGCCAGTAGCTTAGCCTGGGCGAGCTCCTACGAGCAGTACTTC
TRBV7-8	-	-	TRBJ1-1	CASSFRVFSSAEAFF	TGTGCCAGCAGCTTCCGGGTCTTCTCATCAGCTGAAGCTTTCTTT
TRBV27	-	-	TRBJ2-6	CASSELQGRGGVLTF	TGTGCCAGCAGCGAACTCCAGGGTAGGGGGGGCGTCCTGACTTTC
TRBV6-5	-	-	TRBJ1-1	CATLGGNVNTEAFF	TGTGCCACCCTCGGGGGCAACGTGAACACTGAAGCTTTCTTT
TRBV21-1	-	-	TRBJ1-1	CASSNSYRVPTEAFF	TGTGCCAGCAGCAATTCGTACAGGGTCCCCACTGAAGCTTTCTTT
TRBV28	-	-	TRBJ1-2	CASSGGKRSGYTF	TGTGCCAGCTCCGGGGGGAAAAGAAGTGGCTACACCTTC
TRBV6-5	TRBD1	-	TRBJ1-2	CASSSPDRGYGYTF	TGTGCCAGCAGTTCACCAGACAGGGGATATGGCTACACCTTC
TRBV4-1	-	once	TRBJ2-2	CASSQDLAGATGELFF	TGCGCCAGCAGCCAAGATCTGGCGGGGGCGACCGGGGAGCTGTTTTTT
TRBV7-8	TRBD2	-	TRBJ2-7	CASSSRDYFYEQYF	TGTGCCAGCAGCTCCCGGGACTACTTCTACGAGCAGTACTTC
TRBV6-5	-	-	TRBJ1-4	CASSYAIGTFGLFF	TGTGCCAGCAGTTACGCCATAGGGACCTTTGGACTGTTTTTT
TRBV21-1	-	-	TRBJ2-2	CASSSRSFASTGELFF	TGTGCCAGCAGCAGTCGATCTTTCGCGTCGACCGGGGAGCTGTTTTTT
TRBV5-1	-	-	TRBJ1-4	CASSLVTGTNEKLFF	TGCGCCAGCAGCTTGGTAACCGGGACTAATGAAAAACTGTTTTTT
TRBV7-8	TRBD2	-	TRBJ2-1	CASSDGLAVSSYNEQFF	TGTGCCAGCAGCGATGGACTAGCGGTTAGCTCCTACAATGAGCAGTTCTTC
TRBV27	-	-	TRBJ2-7	CASSLISYEQYF	TGTGCCAGCAGTTTAATTTCCTACGAGCAGTACTTC
TRBV6-5	-	-	TRBJ2-2	CASTLPGQGTGELFF	TGTGCCAGCACCCTCCCGGGGCAGGGTACCGGGGAGCTGTTTTTT
TRBV5-4	-	-	TRBJ1-2	CASSPNNWGSNYGYTF	TGTGCCAGCAGCCCCAATAACTGGGGGTCTAACTATGGCTACACCTTC
TRBV29-1	-	few	TRBJ2-7	CSVATPGRYEQYF	TGCAGCGTTGCAACTCCGGGCCGCTACGAGCAGTACTTC
TRBV5-6	-	-	TRBJ1-6	CASSLSGGNSPLHF	TGTGCCAGCAGCTTATCTGGAGGAAATTCACCCCTCCACTTT
TRBV7-8	-	once	TRBJ2-3	CASSYRTNTDTQYF	TGTGCCAGCAGCTACCGGACAAACACAGATACGCAGTATTTT
TRBV28	TRBD1	few	TRBJ2-1	CASSSGQSYEQFF	TGTGCCAGCAGTTCGGGACAGAGCTATGAGCAGTTCTTC
TRBV6-5	-	once	TRBJ1-1	CASSYSAAHTEAFF	TGTGCCAGCAGTTACTCGGCCGCACACACTGAAGCTTTCTTT
TRBV2	-	-	TRBJ1-2	CAIEVGVYGYTF	TGTGCCATCGAGGTAGGGGTCTATGGCTACACCTTC
TRBV5-1	TRBD2	-	TRBJ2-2	CASTALSGKNTGELFF	TGCGCCAGCACGGCTCTAAGCGGGAAGAACACCGGGGAGCTGTTTTTT
TRBV14	-	-	TRBJ1-6	CASSHGTPLHF	TGTGCCAGCAGCCACGGGACACCCCTCCACTTT
TRBV3-1/TRBV3-2	-	once	TRBJ1-6	CASSQVRTGAPLHF	TGTGCCAGCAGCCAAGTTCGTACGGGAGCACCCCTCCACTTT
TRBV2	-	-	TRBJ2-5	CASSENSGTQYF	TGTGCCAGCAGTGAGAATAGTGGGACCCAGTACTTC
TRBV9	-	-	TRBJ1-4	CASSGRDAIGEKLFF	TGTGCCAGCAGCGGGAGGGACGCGATCGGCGAAAAACTGTTTTTT
TRBV4-2	TRBD1	-	TRBJ1-4	CASSQGQGDEKLFF	TGTGCCAGCAGCCAGGGACAGGGTGACGAAAAACTGTTTTTT
TRBV19	TRBD1	-	TRBJ1-1	CASSSVTGMYTEAFF	TGTGCCAGTAGTTCCGTGACAGGGATGTACACTGAAGCTTTCTTT
TRBV5-1	TRBD1	-	TRBJ1-2	CASSSEPTGDYGYTF	TGCGCCAGCAGCTCCGAACCTACAGGGGACTATGGCTACACCTTC
TRBV19	-	-	TRBJ1-2	CASRSQVLYGYTF	TGTGCCAGTAGAAGTCAGGTCCTTTATGGCTACACCTTC
TRBV19	-	-	TRBJ1-2	CASRTGPAYGYTF	TGTGCCAGTAGAACCGGACCCGCCTATGGCTACACCTTC